These 5 T cell receptor beta chains share one sample of origin, sequenced in a study of spatial heterogeneity in lung cancer. Time point given: sample taken at primary tumor resection. TCRdb reprocessed the 5' RACE reads via MiXCR and lists one record per CDR3 protein. The sample lists 10,000 to 11,000 distinct CDR3 sequences, 6.1% occurring once. The specimen was normal lung tissue next to the tumor, collected at surgery. The receptor source for this set is a male donor with early-stage non-small cell lung cancer.

By frequency in the sample, this clonotype is medium-sized. The rearrangement uses TRBV7-9 and TRBJ1-4; D is undetermined. Trimming removed 2 bases at V and 4 bases at J, with 11 bases between. Germline V gene sequence: CDR1 SEHNR, CDR2 FQNEAQ (reference sequence). The CDR3 is 15 amino acids. The CDR3 DNA follows: TGTGCCAGCAGCTTATTTGAGACGGTTAATGAAAAACTGTTTTTT. Residues: CASSLFETVNEKLFF.

This clonotype is categorized as medium-sized (0.01 to 0.1%). The CDR3 coding sequence is TGTGCCAGCAGCTTAGATACATGGGGGGTACGAACAAATGAAGCTTTCTTT. Translating gives CASSLDTWGVRTNEAFF. The rearrangement uses TRBV11-2 and TRBJ1-1, with D possibly matching TRBD1 (5 bases). Trimming removed 0 bases from V and 7 bases from J, with 21 bases in between. This CDR3 has 17 amino acids. The germline V gene has CDR1 SGHAT and CDR2 FQNNGV.

This clonotype has a handful of counts. The genes are TRBV5-1 and TRBJ2-7; D possibly corresponds to TRBD2 (6 bases). Germline V gene sequence: CDR1 SGHRS, CDR2 YFSETQ. V lost 2 bases and J 3 bases, leaving 12 bases between the germline ends. The CDR3 consists of 14 residues. CDR3: CASSLSGVGYEQYF. CDR3 nucleotide sequence: TGCGCCAGCAGCTTATCGGGAGTAGGCTACGAGCAGTACTTC. The full variable domain, rest sourced from reference TRBV5-1 and TRBJ2-7, is KAGVTQTPRYLIKTRGQQVTLSCSPISGHRSVSWYQQTPGQGLQFLFEYFSETQRNKGNFPGRFSGRQFSNSRSEMNVSTLELGDSALYLCASSLSGVGYEQYFGPGTRLTVT.

This clonotype was recorded many times. The V call is TRBV27, the J call TRBJ2-1; 9 bases fit TRBD1. This CDR3 is built from 11 residues. Germline CDR1 MNHEY, CDR2 SMNVEV (reference sequence). The V gene end was trimmed by 10 bases and the J gene end by 14 bases; junction bases not matched to a gene: 9. CDR3 bases: TGTGCCATCTCAAACGGACAGGGGAAGTTCTTC. Translation: CAISNGQGKFF.

The sample holds many counts of this clonotype. This chain joins TRBV27 and TRBJ2-3, with D hard to call. Germline CDR1 MNHEY, CDR2 SMNVEV (reference sequence). Trimming removed 6 bases from V and 0 bases from J, with 13 bases in between. This CDR3 has 15 amino acids. CDR3 coding DNA: TGTGCCAGCAGAGAGTTGGCTTTTAGCACAGATACGCAGTATTTT. This gives the protein CASRELAFSTDTQYF.